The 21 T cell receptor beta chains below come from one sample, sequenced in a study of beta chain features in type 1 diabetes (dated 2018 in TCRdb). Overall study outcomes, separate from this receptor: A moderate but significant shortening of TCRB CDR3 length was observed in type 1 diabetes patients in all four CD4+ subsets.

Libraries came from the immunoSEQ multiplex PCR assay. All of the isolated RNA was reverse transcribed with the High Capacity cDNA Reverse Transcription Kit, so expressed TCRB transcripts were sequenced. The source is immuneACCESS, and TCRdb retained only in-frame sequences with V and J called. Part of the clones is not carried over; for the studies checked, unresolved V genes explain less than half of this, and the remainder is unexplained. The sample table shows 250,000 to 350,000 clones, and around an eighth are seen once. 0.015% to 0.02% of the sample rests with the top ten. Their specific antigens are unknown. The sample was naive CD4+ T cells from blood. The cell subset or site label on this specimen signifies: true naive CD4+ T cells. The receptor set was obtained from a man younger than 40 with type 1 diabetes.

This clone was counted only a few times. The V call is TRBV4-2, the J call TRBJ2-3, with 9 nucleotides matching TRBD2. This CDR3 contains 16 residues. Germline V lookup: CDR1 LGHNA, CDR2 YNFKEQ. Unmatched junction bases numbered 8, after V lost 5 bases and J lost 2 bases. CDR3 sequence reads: CASSLRAGGDTDTQYF. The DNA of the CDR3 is TGTGCCAGCAGCTTACGAGCGGGAGGAGACACAGATACGCAGTATTTT.

The CDR3 bases are TGTGCCAGCAGCAATCTAGCGCAGCAGTACTTC. It translates to CASSNLAQQYF. The chain employs TRBV13 and TRBJ2-7; D might be TRBD2 (6 bases). CDR1 is PRHDT and CDR2 is FYEKMQ in the germline V gene (reference sequence). The CDR3 consists of 11 residues. Between the trimmed V and J ends, which lost 5 bases and 8 bases, there was a span of 10 bases.

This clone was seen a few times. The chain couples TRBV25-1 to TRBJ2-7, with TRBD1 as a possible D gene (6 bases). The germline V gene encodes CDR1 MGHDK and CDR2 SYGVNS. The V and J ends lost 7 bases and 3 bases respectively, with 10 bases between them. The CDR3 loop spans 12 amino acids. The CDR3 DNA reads TGTGCCAGCACAGGGGCAGGCTACGAGCAGTACTTC. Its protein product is CASTGAGYEQYF.

The CDR3 coding sequence is TGTGCCTGCCGGACTAGCACAGATACGCAGTATTTT. Protein: CACRTSTDTQYF. This rearrangement joins TRBV30 to TRBJ2-3, with D possibly matching TRBD2 (5 bases). This CDR3 is 12 amino acids long. Trimming took 6 bases from V and 0 from J, leaving 7 bases between them. Germline V CDR1 and CDR2: GTSNPN, SVGIG (reference sequence).

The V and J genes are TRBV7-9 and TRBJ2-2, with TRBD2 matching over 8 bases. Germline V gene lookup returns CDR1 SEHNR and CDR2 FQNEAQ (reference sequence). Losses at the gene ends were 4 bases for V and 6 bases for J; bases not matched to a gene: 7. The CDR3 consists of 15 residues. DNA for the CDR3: TGTGCCAGCAGCTGGACGGGAGGGCCTTCCGGGGAGCTGTTTTTT. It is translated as CASSWTGGPSGELFF.

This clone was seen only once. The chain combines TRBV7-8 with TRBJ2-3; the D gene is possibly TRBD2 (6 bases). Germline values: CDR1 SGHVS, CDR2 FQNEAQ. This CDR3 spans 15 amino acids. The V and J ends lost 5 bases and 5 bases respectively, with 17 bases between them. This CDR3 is CASSPNPDYGDTQYF. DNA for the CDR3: TGTGCCAGCAGCCCGAACCCGGACTACGGAGATACGCAGTATTTT.

The CDR3 sequence: CASSSQDYGYTF. CDR3 coding DNA: TGTGCCAGCAGTTCCCAGGACTATGGCTACACCTTC. This sequence joins TRBV6-6 and TRBJ1-2; no clear D. CDR1 is MNHNY and CDR2 is SVGAGI in the germline V gene (reference sequence). The CDR3 covers 12 residues. V gave up 4 bases and J gave up 3 bases, with 6 bases separating them.

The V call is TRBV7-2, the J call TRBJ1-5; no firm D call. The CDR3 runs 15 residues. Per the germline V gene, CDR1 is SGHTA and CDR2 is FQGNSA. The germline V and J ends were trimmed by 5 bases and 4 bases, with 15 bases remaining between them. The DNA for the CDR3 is TGTGCCAGCAGCCAAGACTTACGGAAAAATCAGCCCCAGCATTTT. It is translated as CASSQDLRKNQPQHF.

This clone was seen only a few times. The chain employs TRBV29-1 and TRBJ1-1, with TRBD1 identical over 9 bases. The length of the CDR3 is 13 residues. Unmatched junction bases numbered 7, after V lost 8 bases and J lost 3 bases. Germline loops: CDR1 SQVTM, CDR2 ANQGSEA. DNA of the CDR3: TGCAGCTCGGGACAGGGACGGGACACTGAAGCTTTCTTT. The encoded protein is CSSGQGRDTEAFF.

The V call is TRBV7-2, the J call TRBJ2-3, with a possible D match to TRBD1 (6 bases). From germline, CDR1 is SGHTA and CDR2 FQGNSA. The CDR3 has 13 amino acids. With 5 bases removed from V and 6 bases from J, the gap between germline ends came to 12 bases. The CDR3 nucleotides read TGTGCCAGCAGCCTCCAGGGGACCGATACGCAGTATTTT. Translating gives CASSLQGTDTQYF.

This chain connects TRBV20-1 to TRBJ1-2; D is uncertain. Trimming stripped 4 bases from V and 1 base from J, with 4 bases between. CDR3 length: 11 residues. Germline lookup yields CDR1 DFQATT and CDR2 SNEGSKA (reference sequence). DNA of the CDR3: TGCAGTGCTAATAATAACTATGGCTACACCTTC. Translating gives CSANNNYGYTF.

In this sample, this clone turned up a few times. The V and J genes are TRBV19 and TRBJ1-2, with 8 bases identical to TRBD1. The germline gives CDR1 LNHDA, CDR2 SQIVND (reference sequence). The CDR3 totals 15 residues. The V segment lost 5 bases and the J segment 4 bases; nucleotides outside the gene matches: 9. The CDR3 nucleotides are TGTGCCAGTAGTCGGACAGGGACCTCATCCTATGGCTACACCTTC. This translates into CASSRTGTSSYGYTF.

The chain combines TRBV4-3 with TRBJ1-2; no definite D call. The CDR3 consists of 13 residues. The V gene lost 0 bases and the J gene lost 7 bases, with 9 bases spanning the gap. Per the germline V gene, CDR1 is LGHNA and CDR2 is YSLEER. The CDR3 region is CASSQEGGSGYTF. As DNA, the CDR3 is TGCGCCAGCAGCCAAGAGGGAGGGTCTGGCTACACCTTC.

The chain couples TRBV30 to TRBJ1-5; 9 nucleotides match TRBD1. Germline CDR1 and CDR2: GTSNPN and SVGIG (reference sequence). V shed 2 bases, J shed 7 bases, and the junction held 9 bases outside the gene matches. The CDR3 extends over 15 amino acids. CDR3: CAWSSRDRVDQPQHF. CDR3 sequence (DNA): TGTGCCTGGAGTTCAAGGGACAGGGTGGACCAGCCCCAGCATTTT.

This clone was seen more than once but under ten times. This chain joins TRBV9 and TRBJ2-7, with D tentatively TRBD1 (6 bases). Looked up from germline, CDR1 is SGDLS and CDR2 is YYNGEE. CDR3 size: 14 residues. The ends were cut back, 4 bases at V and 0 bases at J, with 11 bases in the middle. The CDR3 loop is CASSPPRGSYEQYF. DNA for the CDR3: TGTGCCAGCAGCCCACCCAGGGGCTCCTACGAGCAGTACTTC. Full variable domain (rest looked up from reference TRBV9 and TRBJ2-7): DSGVTQTPKHLITATGQRVTLRCSPRSGDLSVYWYQQSLDQGLQFLIQYYNGEERAKGNILERFSAQQFPDLHSELNLSSLELGDSALYFCASSPPRGSYEQYFGPGTRLTVT.

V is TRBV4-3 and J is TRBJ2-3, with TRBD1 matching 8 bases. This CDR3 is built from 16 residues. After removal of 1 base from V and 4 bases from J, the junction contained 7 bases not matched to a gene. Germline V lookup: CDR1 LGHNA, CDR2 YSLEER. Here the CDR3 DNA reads TGCGCCAGCAGCCAAGGCACAGGGGGTACGGCAGATACGCAGTATTTT. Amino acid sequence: CASSQGTGGTADTQYF.

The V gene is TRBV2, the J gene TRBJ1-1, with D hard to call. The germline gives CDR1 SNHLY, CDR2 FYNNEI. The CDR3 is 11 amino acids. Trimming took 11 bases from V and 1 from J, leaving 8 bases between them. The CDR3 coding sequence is TGTGCCCGAGGGAGGAACACTGAAGCTTTCTTT. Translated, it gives CARGRNTEAFF. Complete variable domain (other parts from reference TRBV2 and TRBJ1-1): EPEVTQTPSHQVTQMGQEVILRCVPISNHLYFYWYRQILGQKVEFLVSFYNNEISEKSEIFDDQFSVERPDGSNFTLKIRSTKLEDSAMYFCARGRNTEAFFGQGTRLTVV.

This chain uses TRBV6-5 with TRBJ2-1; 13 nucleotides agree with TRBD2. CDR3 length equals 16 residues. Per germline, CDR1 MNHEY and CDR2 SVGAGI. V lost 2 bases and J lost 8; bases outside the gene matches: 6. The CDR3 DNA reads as TGTGCCAGCAGTTACGCCGGGACTAGCGGGAACTATGAGCAGTTCTTC. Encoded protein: CASSYAGTSGNYEQFF.

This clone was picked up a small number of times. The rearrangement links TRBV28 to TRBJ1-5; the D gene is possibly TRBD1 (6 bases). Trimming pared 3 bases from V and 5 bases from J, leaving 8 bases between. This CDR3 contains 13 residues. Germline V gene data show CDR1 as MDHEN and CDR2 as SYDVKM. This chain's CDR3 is CASSLGGHQPQHF. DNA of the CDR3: TGTGCCAGCAGTTTGGGGGGGCATCAGCCCCAGCATTTT.

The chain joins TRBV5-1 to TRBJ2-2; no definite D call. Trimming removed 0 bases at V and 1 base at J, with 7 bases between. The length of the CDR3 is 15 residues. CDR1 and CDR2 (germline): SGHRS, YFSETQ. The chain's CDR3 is CASSLAAGNTGELFF. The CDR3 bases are TGCGCCAGCAGCTTGGCCGCCGGGAACACCGGGGAGCTGTTTTTT.

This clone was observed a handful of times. CDR3 in DNA: TGTGCCACCAGCAGAGGGGACAGGGATCATCAGCCCCAGCATTTT. Amino acid sequence: CATSRGDRDHQPQHF. V and J are TRBV15 and TRBJ1-5, with 9 bases matching TRBD1. Trimming took 1 base from V and 5 from J; bases not matched to a gene: 3. CDR3 length: 15 residues. The germline V gene encodes CDR1 LNHNV and CDR2 YYDKDF (reference sequence).